Each of the 7 T cell receptor beta chains below was sequenced from the same sample in a study of blood T cell repertoires in COVID-19. Here immunoSEQ multiplex PCR was the method, and the copy in TCRdb shows in-frame clones only, minus some. The sample has tens of thousands of clones, 82% seen once. Sequenced input: peripheral blood. These receptor sequences come from a woman aged 55-69 years with acute or convalescent COVID-19.

V and J are TRBV5-1 and TRBJ1-1; 7 bases are a match to TRBD1. The CDR3 is 16 residues long. Germline CDR1 and CDR2: SGHRS and YFSETQ. V dropped 4 bases and J dropped 3; count of bases not matched to a gene: 12. CDR3 residues: CASSRSGGPLHTEAFF. The CDR3, as DNA: TGCGCCAGCAGCCGTTCAGGGGGTCCCCTCCACACTGAAGCTTTCTTT.

The chain employs TRBV6-5 and TRBJ1-4, with D uncertain. Trimming took off 8 bases at V and 7 bases at J, with 20 bases between the two ends. CDR3 length: 15 residues. Germline V CDR1 and CDR2: MNHEY, SVGAGI. CDR3 sequence (DNA): TGTGCCAGCGGGAGGGCCTTGGGCGTTGGTGAAAAACTGTTTTTT. Translating it yields CASGRALGVGEKLFF.

V and J are TRBV6-2 or TRBV6-3 and TRBJ1-5, with 9 bases matching TRBD1. Germline-derived CDR1 and CDR2 are MNHEY and SVGEGT. This CDR3 spans 15 amino acids. V gave up 5 bases and J gave up 6 bases; unmatched junction bases: 8. The CDR3 nucleotides read TGTGCCAGCAGTCCAACAGGGGGCGGAGGTCAGCCCCAGCATTTT. Amino acids: CASSPTGGGGQPQHF.

The J gene is TRBJ1-5, the V gene TRBV2, with D tentatively TRBD1 (5 bases). Trimming left V 6 bases short and J 4 bases short, with 13 bases between. The CDR3 consists of 14 residues. CDR1 is SNHLY and CDR2 is FYNNEI in the germline V gene. CDR3 coding DNA: TGTGCCAGCAGGGGAGGACATTATAATCAGCCCCAGCATTTT. This translates into CASRGGHYNQPQHF.

The chain joins TRBV7-8 to TRBJ1-2, with 8 bases matching TRBD1. With 0 bases clipped from V and 4 bases from J, the junction kept 4 bases outside the gene matches. The CDR3 is 15 amino acids. Germline CDR1 and CDR2: SGHVS and FQNEAQ. The CDR3 DNA sequence: TGTGCCAGCAGCTTAGCGGCAGGGGGCCCCTATGGCTACACCTTC. It is translated as CASSLAAGGPYGYTF.

V is TRBV6-5 and J is TRBJ1-2; 10 positions match TRBD1. J lost 4 bases, V lost 10 bases, and 3 bases had no gene match. This CDR3 has 12 residues. Germline CDR1 and CDR2: MNHEY and SVGAGI. Written as DNA, the CDR3 is TGTGCCACCGGACAGGGGGGCTATGGCTACACCTTC. As protein: CATGQGGYGYTF.

The chain has TRBV30 and TRBJ1-3, with D possibly matching TRBD1 (6 bases). The CDR3 runs 15 residues. Germline V gene sequence: CDR1 GTSNPN, CDR2 SVGIG (reference sequence). Trimming stripped 4 bases from V and 0 bases from J, with 13 bases between. The CDR3 DNA reads TGTGCCTGGACTGGACAGCTAGTCTCTGGAAACACCATATATTTT. It codes for CAWTGQLVSGNTIYF. The full variable domain, rest sourced from reference TRBV30 and TRBJ1-3, is SQTIHQWPATLVQPVGSPLSLECTVEGTSNPNLYWYRQAAGRGLQLLFYSVGIGQISSEVPQNLSASRPQDRQFILSSKKLLLSDSGFYLCAWTGQLVSGNTIYFGEGSWLTVV.